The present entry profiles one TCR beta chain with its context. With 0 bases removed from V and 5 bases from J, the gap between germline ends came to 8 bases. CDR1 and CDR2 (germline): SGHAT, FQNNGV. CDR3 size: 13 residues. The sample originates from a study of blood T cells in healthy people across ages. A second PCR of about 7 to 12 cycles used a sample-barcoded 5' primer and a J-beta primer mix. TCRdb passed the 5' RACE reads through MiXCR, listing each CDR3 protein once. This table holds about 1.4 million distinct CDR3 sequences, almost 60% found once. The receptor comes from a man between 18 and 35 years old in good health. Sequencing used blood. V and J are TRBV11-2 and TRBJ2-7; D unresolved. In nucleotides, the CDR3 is TGTGCCAGCAGCTTAGAGGGTGTCGACGAGCAGTACTTC. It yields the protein CASSLEGVDEQYF.